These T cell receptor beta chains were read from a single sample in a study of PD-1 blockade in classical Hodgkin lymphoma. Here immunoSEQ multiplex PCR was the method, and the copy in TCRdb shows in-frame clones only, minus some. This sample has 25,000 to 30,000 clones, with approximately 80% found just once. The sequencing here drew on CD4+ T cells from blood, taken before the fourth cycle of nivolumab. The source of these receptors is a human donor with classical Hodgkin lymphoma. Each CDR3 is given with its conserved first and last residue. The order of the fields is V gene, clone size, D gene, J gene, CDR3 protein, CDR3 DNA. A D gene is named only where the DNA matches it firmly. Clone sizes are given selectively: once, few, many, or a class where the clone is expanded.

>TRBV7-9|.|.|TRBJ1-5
CASSLGRGENQPQHF
TGTGCCAGCAGCTTGGGGAGGGGGGAGAATCAGCCCCAGCATTTT
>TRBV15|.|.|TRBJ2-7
CATSRPFGGAVHEQYF
TGTGCCACCAGCAGACCTTTTGGGGGGGCCGTCCACGAGCAGTACTTC
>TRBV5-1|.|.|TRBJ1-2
CASSLAGQPYGYTF
TGCGCCAGCAGCTTGGCGGGGCAGCCCTATGGCTACACCTTC
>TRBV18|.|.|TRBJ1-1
CASSPGSRQMNTEAFF
TGTGCCAGCTCACCAGGGTCGAGACAGATGAACACTGAAGCTTTCTTT
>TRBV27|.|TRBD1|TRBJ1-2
CASSYRGRGMYGYTF
TGTGCCAGCAGTTACAGGGGGCGCGGTATGTACGGCTACACCTTC
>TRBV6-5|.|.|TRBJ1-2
CASRGANYGYTF
TGTGCCAGCAGAGGGGCTAACTATGGCTACACCTTC
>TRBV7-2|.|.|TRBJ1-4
CASSRTREKLFF
TGTGCCAGCAGCCGGACACGGGAAAAACTGTTTTTT
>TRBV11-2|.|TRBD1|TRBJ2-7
CASNAGQGSYEQYF
TGTGCCAGCAACGCGGGACAGGGGTCCTACGAGCAGTACTTC
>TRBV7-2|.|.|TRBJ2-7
CASSFPKGEQYF
TGTGCCAGCAGCTTCCCTAAGGGAGAGCAGTACTTC
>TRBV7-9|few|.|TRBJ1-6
CASSLEALGDSPLHF
TGTGCCAGCAGCTTAGAAGCCCTTGGGGATTCACCCCTCCACTTT
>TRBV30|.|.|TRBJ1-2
CAWSVRFYGYTF
TGTGCCTGGAGTGTACGGTTTTATGGCTACACCTTC
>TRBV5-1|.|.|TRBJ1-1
CASSRDTNTEAFF
TGCGCCAGCAGCCGAGACACAAACACTGAAGCTTTCTTT
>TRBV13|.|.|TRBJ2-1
CASSLVLGSSYNEQFF
TGTGCCAGCAGCTTAGTTCTCGGGAGCTCCTACAATGAGCAGTTCTTC
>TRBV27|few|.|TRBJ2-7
CASRAFGGTYEQYF
TGTGCCAGCAGGGCGTTCGGGGGAACCTACGAGCAGTACTTC
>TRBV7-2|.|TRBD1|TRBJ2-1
CASSPRQGRNEQFF
TGTGCCAGCAGCCCTAGACAGGGGCGCAATGAGCAGTTCTTC
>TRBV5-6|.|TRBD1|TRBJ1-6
CASSLGTGYNSPLHF
TGTGCCAGCAGCTTGGGGACAGGGTATAATTCACCCCTCCACTTT
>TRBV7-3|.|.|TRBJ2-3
CASSQNRGLGTDTQYF
TGTGCCAGCAGCCAAAATAGAGGGCTAGGCACAGATACGCAGTATTTT
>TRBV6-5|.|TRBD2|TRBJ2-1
CASSNYGTSGNEQFF
TGTGCCAGCAGTAACTACGGGACTAGCGGAAATGAGCAGTTCTTC
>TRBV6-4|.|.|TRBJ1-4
CASSDSNREWYEKLFF
TGTGCCAGCAGTGACTCGAACAGGGAGTGGTATGAAAAACTGTTTTTT
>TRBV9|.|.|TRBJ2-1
CASSVGPIPNRGLNEQFF
TGTGCCAGCAGCGTAGGTCCCATACCAAATAGGGGGTTAAATGAGCAGTTCTTC
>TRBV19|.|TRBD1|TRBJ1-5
CASSSSRQGEYQPQHF
TGTGCCAGTAGTTCGAGTCGACAGGGGGAATATCAGCCCCAGCATTTT
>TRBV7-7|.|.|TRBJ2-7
CASSLSVSDEQYF
TGTGCCAGCAGCTTATCGGTCAGTGACGAGCAGTACTTC
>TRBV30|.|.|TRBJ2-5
CAWSRARRETQYF
TGTGCCTGGAGTCGGGCTAGGAGGGAGACCCAGTACTTC
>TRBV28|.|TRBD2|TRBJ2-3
CASTRSGRATDTQYF
TGTGCCAGCACCCGTAGCGGGAGGGCGACAGATACGCAGTATTTT
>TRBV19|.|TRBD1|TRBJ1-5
CASSDRGNQPQHF
TGTGCCAGTTCGGACAGGGGCAATCAGCCCCAGCATTTT
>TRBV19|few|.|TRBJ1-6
CASSGGENSPLHF
TGTGCCAGTAGTGGTGGTGAGAATTCACCCCTCCACTTT
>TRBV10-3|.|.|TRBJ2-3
CAIRQGLSTDTQYF
TGTGCCATCAGACAGGGATTGTCAACAGATACGCAGTATTTT
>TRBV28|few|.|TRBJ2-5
CASSPQGSETQYF
TGTGCCAGCAGTCCCCAGGGGTCAGAGACCCAGTACTTC
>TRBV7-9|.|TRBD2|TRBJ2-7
CASSLYGVAGAYEQYF
TGTGCCAGCAGCTTATACGGGGTAGCGGGAGCCTACGAGCAGTACTTC
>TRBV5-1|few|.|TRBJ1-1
CASSFEGNTEAFF
TGCGCCAGCAGCTTCGAGGGGAACACTGAAGCTTTCTTT
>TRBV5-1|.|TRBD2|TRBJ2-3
CASSSGLAGGTDTQYF
TGCGCCAGCAGCTCTGGACTAGCGGGGGGCACAGATACGCAGTATTTT
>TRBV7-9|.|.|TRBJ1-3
CASSFEGTGNTIYF
TGTGCCAGCAGCTTTGAGGGAACAGGAAACACCATATATTTT
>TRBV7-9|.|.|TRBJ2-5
CASSLVAQETQYF
TGTGCCAGCAGCTTGGTGGCCCAAGAGACCCAGTACTTC
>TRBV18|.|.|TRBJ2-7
CASSPPRRDGEQYF
TGTGCCAGCTCACCACCGCGCAGGGATGGTGAGCAGTACTTC
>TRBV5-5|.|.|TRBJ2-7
CASSQGQIADEQYF
TGTGCCAGCAGCCAGGGACAGATAGCGGACGAGCAGTACTTC
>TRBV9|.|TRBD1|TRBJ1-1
CASSPLGQGEAFF
TGTGCCAGCAGCCCACTCGGACAGGGAGAAGCTTTCTTT
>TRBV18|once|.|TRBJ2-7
CASSPSLGVYEQYF
TGTGCCAGCTCACCGTCTTTAGGCGTCTACGAGCAGTACTTC
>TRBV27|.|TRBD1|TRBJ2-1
CASTDRRTGWPGEQFF
TGTGCCAGCACCGACCGGCGGACAGGGTGGCCGGGGGAGCAGTTCTTC
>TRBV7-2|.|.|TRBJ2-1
CASSRDYNEQFF
TGTGCCAGCAGCCGTGACTACAATGAGCAGTTCTTC
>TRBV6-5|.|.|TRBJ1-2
CASSNGAYGYTF
TGTGCCAGCAGTAACGGGGCCTATGGCTACACCTTC
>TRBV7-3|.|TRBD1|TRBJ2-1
CASSGYGTGLNEQFF
TGTGCCAGCAGCGGATACGGGACAGGGCTCAATGAGCAGTTCTTC
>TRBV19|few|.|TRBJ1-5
CASSMSGQYQPQHF
TGTGCCAGTAGTATGTCAGGACAGTATCAGCCCCAGCATTTT
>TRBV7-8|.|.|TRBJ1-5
CASSSRHISQPQHF
TGTGCCAGCAGCTCCCGACATATCAGTCAGCCCCAGCATTTT
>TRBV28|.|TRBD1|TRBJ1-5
CASSHDRDGNQPQHF
TGTGCCAGCAGTCATGACAGGGATGGCAATCAGCCCCAGCATTTT
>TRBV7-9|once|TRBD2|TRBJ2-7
CASGGTGSYEQYF
TGTGCCTCCGGGGGGACTGGGTCCTACGAGCAGTACTTC
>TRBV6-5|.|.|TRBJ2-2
CASSYRAVSGGELFF
TGTGCCAGCAGTTATAGGGCGGTCTCGGGCGGGGAGCTGTTTTTT
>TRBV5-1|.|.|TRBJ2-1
CASSFEAGNEQFF
TGCGCCAGCAGCTTTGAGGCCGGCAATGAGCAGTTCTTC
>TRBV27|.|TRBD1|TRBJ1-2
CASSYQGAGYGYTF
TGTGCCAGCAGCTATCAGGGGGCAGGCTATGGCTACACCTTC
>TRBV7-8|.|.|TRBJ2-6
CASSPFRGISGANVLTF
TGTGCCAGCAGCCCATTCCGGGGGATCTCTGGGGCCAACGTCCTGACTTTC
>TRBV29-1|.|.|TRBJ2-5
CSVRWDVETQYF
TGCAGCGTTCGATGGGACGTAGAGACCCAGTACTTC
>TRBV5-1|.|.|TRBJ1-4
CASSLTGFGEKLFF
TGCGCCAGCAGCCTAACAGGGTTTGGAGAAAAACTGTTTTTT
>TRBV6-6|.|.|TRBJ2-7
CASTQPSASKGQYF
TGTGCCAGCACCCAACCATCGGCCTCCAAAGGGCAGTACTTC
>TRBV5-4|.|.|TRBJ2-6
CASSLGWGASGANVLTF
TGTGCCAGCAGCCTTGGGTGGGGTGCCTCTGGGGCCAACGTCCTGACTTTC